These 30 T cell receptor beta chains share one sample of origin, sequenced in a study of blood T cell repertoires in COVID-19. Profiled with immunoSEQ multiplex PCR; TCRdb holds only in-frame clones, not every one. The sample holds roughly 250,000 clones, approximately 87% seen once. Sequencing was done on a sample of peripheral blood. Source of these receptors: a woman aged 25 to 39 with COVID-19, enrolled during active disease.

The rearrangement joins TRBV28 to TRBJ1-5; 8 bases match TRBD1. With 6 bases clipped from V and 4 bases from J, the junction kept 14 bases outside the gene matches. Per the germline V gene, CDR1 is MDHEN and CDR2 is SYDVKM. There are 17 residues in the CDR3. The CDR3 nucleotides are TGTGCCAGCAGAGGACAGGGTTTTGTCGGTCAAAATCAGCCCCAGCATTTT. The encoded protein is CASRGQGFVGQNQPQHF.

V usage is TRBV7-6 and J usage is TRBJ2-3; 8 nucleotides match TRBD1. CDR1 and CDR2 from the germline V gene are SGHVS and FNYEAQ. The CDR3 is made up of 18 amino acids. Germline trimming cut 2 bases from V and 6 bases from J; bases unmatched to any gene: 16. DNA for the CDR3: TGTGCCAGCAGCTTATCCCCCCCCCGGACAGGGTCATGGGATACGCAGTATTTT. It is translated as CASSLSPPRTGSWDTQYF.

Only a few counts were recorded for this clone. This sequence joins TRBV24-1 and TRBJ2-2; D ambiguous. Germline CDR1 reads KGHDR; CDR2 reads SFDVKD. The CDR3 spans 12 residues. V was trimmed by 10 bases and J by 7 bases, leaving 12 bases between them. The CDR3 nucleotides are TGTGCCACTAGTCCTGGAGTCGGGGAGCTGTTTTTT. Its protein is CATSPGVGELFF.

The chain combines TRBV2 with TRBJ2-7, with 10 nucleotides matching TRBD1. Germline CDR1 reads SNHLY; CDR2 reads FYNNEI. After removal of 6 bases from V and 2 bases from J, the junction contained 1 base not matched to a gene. CDR3 length: 13 residues. CDR3 in DNA: TGTGCCAGCAGCGGACAGGGGGCCTACGAGCAGTACTTC. This codes for CASSGQGAYEQYF.

The V call is TRBV18, the J call TRBJ1-1; a weak D match, TRBD1 (6 bases). The CDR3 is made up of 15 amino acids. Germline V gene sequence: CDR1 KGHSH, CDR2 LQKENI. The V and J ends lost 3 bases and 1 base respectively, with 12 bases between them. The CDR3 is CASSPPGVRNTEAFF. The CDR3 coding sequence is TGTGCCAGCTCACCTCCAGGGGTGAGGAACACTGAAGCTTTCTTT.

J is TRBJ2-3 and V is TRBV9; TRBD2 matches 7 bases. The V gene's germline CDR1 is SGDLS and CDR2 YYNGEE. V shed 0 bases, J shed 2 bases, and the junction held 6 bases outside the gene matches. The CDR3 contains 16 residues. CDR3 nucleotides: TGTGCCAGCAGCGTAGGGACTAGTGCCTTCACAGATACGCAGTATTTT. It specifies CASSVGTSAFTDTQYF.

This rearrangement joins TRBV9 to TRBJ2-7; possible D gene TRBD2, 7 bases. The ends were cut back, 0 bases at V and 2 bases at J, with 9 bases in the middle. Germline V CDR1 and CDR2: SGDLS, YYNGEE. The CDR3 spans 14 residues. CDR3: CASSVGGGAYEQYF. CDR3 in DNA: TGTGCCAGCAGCGTAGGAGGGGGGGCCTACGAGCAGTACTTC.

The J gene is TRBJ2-1, the V gene TRBV11-2; 7 bases are a match to TRBD1. CDR1 and CDR2 (germline): SGHAT, FQNNGV. The CDR3 runs to 15 residues. V dropped 6 bases and J dropped 5; count of bases not matched to a gene: 10. The CDR3 spells CASRSTGQRNNEQFF. In DNA, the CDR3 is TGTGCCAGCAGGTCAACGGGACAGCGAAACAATGAGCAGTTCTTC. Full variable domain (remainder filled in from reference TRBV11-2 and TRBJ2-1): EAGVAQSPRYKIIEKRQSVAFWCNPISGHATLYWYQQILGQGPKLLIQFQNNGVVDDSQLPKDRFSAERLKGVDSTLKIQPAKLEDSAVYLCASRSTGQRNNEQFFGPGTRLTVL.

The genes are TRBV5-6 and TRBJ1-1, with 9 bases matching TRBD1. Unmatched junction bases numbered 7, after V lost 3 bases and J lost 4 bases. The CDR3 spans 15 residues. The germline V gene encodes CDR1 SGHDT and CDR2 YYEEEE. CDR3 loop: CASSYRGQRGTEAFF. The CDR3 nucleotides read TGTGCCAGCAGCTACAGGGGGCAGAGGGGCACTGAAGCTTTCTTT.

The V gene is TRBV9, the J gene TRBJ2-5, with TRBD2 identical over 11 bases. This CDR3 is built from 14 residues. Germline lookup yields CDR1 SGDLS and CDR2 YYNGEE. After removal of 2 bases from V and 6 bases from J, the junction contained 3 bases not matched to a gene. The CDR3 DNA is TGTGCCAGCAGCGTTAGCGGGGGGGCGAAGACCCAGTACTTC. Its translation is CASSVSGGAKTQYF. Full variable domain (rest looked up from reference TRBV9 and TRBJ2-5): DSGVTQTPKHLITATGQRVTLRCSPRSGDLSVYWYQQSLDQGLQFLIQYYNGEERAKGNILERFSAQQFPDLHSELNLSSLELGDSALYFCASSVSGGAKTQYFGPGTRLLVL.

Regarding this clone: At one of its ends the junction is not consistent with the germline gene, which may arise from a read error. V and J are TRBV6-5 and TRBJ2-3; D is possibly TRBD1 (5 bases). The CDR3 covers 15 residues. The germline V gene has CDR1 MNHEY and CDR2 SVGAGI. The CDR3 sequence: CASCYTLGATDTQYF. CDR3 DNA: TGTGCCAGCTGTTATACTCTTGGGGCCACAGATACGCAGTATTTT.

The genes are TRBV27 and TRBJ2-7, with D uncertain. In germline, CDR1 is MNHEY, CDR2 SMNVEV (reference sequence). V lost 9 bases to trimming and J lost 2 bases, with 14 bases between them. This CDR3 has 13 residues. The CDR3 DNA follows: TGTGCCAGTTCGGAGAGAGCGACCTACGAGCAGTACTTC. Protein: CASSERATYEQYF.

The chain recombines TRBV7-8 with TRBJ2-1; TRBD2 matches at 14 bases. CDR1 is SGHVS and CDR2 is FQNEAQ in the germline V gene. The length of the CDR3 is 17 residues. Germline trimming cut 3 bases from V and 4 bases from J; bases unmatched to any gene: 5. For the CDR3, the DNA is TGTGCCAGCAGCTTGGGACTAGCGGGGGTCCCGTACAATGAGCAGTTCTTC. This translates into CASSLGLAGVPYNEQFF.

The rearrangement links TRBV7-8 to TRBJ1-3; 7 bases agree with TRBD1. The trim removed 3 bases at V and 0 bases at J, leaving 2 bases unmatched. CDR1 is SGHVS, CDR2 FQNEAQ, per germline. The CDR3 spans 15 residues. The DNA of the CDR3 is TGTGCCAGCAGCTTGGGGACAGTCTCTGGAAACACCATATATTTT. Amino acid sequence: CASSLGTVSGNTIYF.

This chain uses TRBV4-1 with TRBJ1-5; tentative D call: TRBD1 (6 bases). The CDR3 loop spans 20 amino acids. Between the trimmed V and J ends, which lost 0 bases and 0 bases, there was a span of 21 bases. Germline V gene sequence: CDR1 MGHRA, CDR2 YSYEKL. CDR3 in amino acids: CASSQEGETGKFYSNQPQHF. In DNA, the CDR3 is TGCGCCAGCAGCCAAGAGGGAGAGACAGGAAAGTTTTATAGCAATCAGCCCCAGCATTTT.

The chain employs TRBV18 and TRBJ2-1, with a weak D call TRBD1 (6 bases). From germline, CDR1 is KGHSH and CDR2 LQKENI. This CDR3 comprises 11 residues. V gave up 6 bases and J gave up 7 bases, with 7 bases separating them. For the CDR3, the DNA is TGTGCCAGCTCGGGGACAAATGAGCAGTTCTTC. Amino acid sequence: CASSGTNEQFF.

A remark on this clone: Other nucleotide sequences in the sample specify the same CDR3. This chain joins TRBV5-5 and TRBJ1-2; D is ambiguous. CDR3 length: 13 amino acids. Germline V gene sequence: CDR1 SGHKS, CDR2 YYEKEE (reference sequence). V dropped 0 bases and J dropped 2 bases, with 5 bases sitting between them. The CDR3 bases are TGTGCCAGCAGCTTGGGTCAGAACTATGGCTACACCTTC. Residues: CASSLGQNYGYTF.

The rearrangement uses TRBV5-1 and TRBJ2-1; TRBD1 aligns across 12 bases. Per germline, CDR1 SGHRS and CDR2 YFSETQ. This CDR3 has 14 residues. The V segment lost 3 bases and the J segment 8 bases; nucleotides outside the gene matches: 3. The CDR3 nucleotides are TGCGCCAGCAGCTGGGGACAGGGGGCCGATGAGCAGTTCTTC. Translating gives CASSWGQGADEQFF.

This chain joins TRBV13 and TRBJ2-5; 10 bases fit TRBD2. Germline values: CDR1 PRHDT, CDR2 FYEKMQ (reference sequence). The CDR3 totals 16 residues. With V trimmed by 4 bases and J by 0 bases, 5 bases remained unmatched. CDR3 in DNA: TGTGCCAGCAGCTACAGCGGGGGGGAGTACCAAGAGACCCAGTACTTC. It codes for CASSYSGGEYQETQYF.

The sample holds a few counts of this clone. The chain is built from TRBV6-5 and TRBJ1-5; tentative D call: TRBD1 (6 bases). V lost 6 bases, J lost 5 bases, and 14 bases lay in between. The germline V gene has CDR1 MNHEY and CDR2 SVGAGI. The CDR3 extends over 14 amino acids. The CDR3 bases are TGTGCCAGCAGAAAAACAGGGTCCCATCAGCCCCAGCATTTT. It translates to CASRKTGSHQPQHF.

J is TRBJ2-7 and V is TRBV6-5; maybe TRBD2 (5 bases). Deletions cut 11 bases from V and 3 bases from J, with 20 bases between. The germline CDR1 and CDR2 sequences are MNHEY and SVGAGI. The CDR3 extends over 14 amino acids. The CDR3 region is CALSSAGADYEQYF. In DNA form, the CDR3 reads TGTGCCCTCTCCTCCGCCGGAGCGGACTACGAGCAGTACTTC.

This chain uses TRBV6-6 with TRBJ1-4; D is unclear. The ends were cut back, 6 bases at V and 8 bases at J, with 16 bases in the middle. The germline gives CDR1 MNHNY, CDR2 SVGAGI (reference sequence). The CDR3 is 14 amino acids. DNA of the CDR3: TGTGCCAGCAGCCCCGCTCGGGGAGACGAAAAACTGTTTTTT. It yields the protein CASSPARGDEKLFF.

V gene TRBV10-2 combines with J gene TRBJ1-1; D is undetermined. V shed 2 bases and J shed 5 bases, with 9 bases lying between them. The CDR3 runs 13 residues. Per the germline V gene, CDR1 is WSHSY and CDR2 is SAAADI. The CDR3 sequence: CASSEPGWTEAFF. Here the CDR3 DNA reads TGCGCCAGCAGTGAGCCGGGGTGGACTGAAGCTTTCTTT.

V is TRBV5-1 and J is TRBJ2-1; 8 bases map to TRBD2. Germline V gene lookup returns CDR1 SGHRS and CDR2 YFSETQ. The trim removed 4 bases at V and 7 bases at J, leaving 7 bases unmatched. This CDR3 contains 14 residues. CDR3 residues: CASSPISGGNEQFF. The CDR3 DNA is TGCGCCAGCAGCCCAATTTCGGGGGGGAATGAGCAGTTCTTC.

V usage is TRBV7-8 and J usage is TRBJ1-4, with D possibly TRBD1 on 5 matching bases. CDR1 is SGHVS and CDR2 is FQNEAQ in the germline V gene. This CDR3 is 14 amino acids long. V was pared by 2 bases and J by 8 bases, with 12 bases between. CDR3 protein: CASSLRWSGEKLFF. The CDR3 DNA is TGTGCCAGCAGCTTAAGGTGGTCAGGGGAAAAACTGTTTTTT.

V and J are TRBV7-9 and TRBJ2-3, with 8 bases lining up with TRBD1. Germline V lookup: CDR1 SEHNR, CDR2 FQNEAQ (reference sequence). After removal of 5 bases from V and 4 bases from J, the junction contained 8 bases not matched to a gene. The CDR3 is 15 amino acids. CDR3 DNA: TGTGCCAGCAGCCAACAGGGGGGTGGGCCAGATACGCAGTATTTT. It encodes CASSQQGGGPDTQYF. Variable domain in full (rest from reference TRBV7-9 and TRBJ2-3): DTGVSQNPRHKITKRGQNVTFRCDPISEHNRLYWYRQTLGQGPEFLTYFQNEAQLEKSRLLSDRFSAERPKGSFSTLEIQRTEQGDSAMYLCASSQQGGGPDTQYFGPGTRLTVL.

This chain connects TRBV6-5 to TRBJ2-5, with D perhaps TRBD1 (6 bases). CDR1 is MNHEY and CDR2 is SVGAGI in the germline V gene. V was pared by 5 bases and J by 1 base, with 11 bases between. The CDR3 consists of 14 residues. The CDR3: CASSKQGFQETQYF. CDR3 nucleotide sequence: TGTGCCAGCAGTAAGCAGGGGTTCCAAGAGACCCAGTACTTC.

The rearrangement joins TRBV6-5 to TRBJ2-5; D is unresolved. The germline gives CDR1 MNHEY, CDR2 SVGAGI. This CDR3 spans 15 amino acids. V lost 4 bases to trimming and J lost 1 base, with 13 bases between them. For the CDR3, the DNA is TGTGCCAGCAGTTTCATTAGCCAGAGCCAAGAGACCCAGTACTTC. Its protein is CASSFISQSQETQYF.

V gene TRBV19 combines with J gene TRBJ1-5; D is ambiguous. The CDR3 length is 14 residues. From germline, CDR1 is LNHDA and CDR2 SQIVND (reference sequence). Trimming took 2 bases from V and 7 from J, leaving 12 bases between them. CDR3 sequence reads: CASSISNAGQPQHF. CDR3 DNA: TGTGCCAGTAGTATATCCAATGCGGGGCAGCCCCAGCATTTT.

J is TRBJ1-1 and V is TRBV5-5, with no clear D. The germline V gene encodes CDR1 SGHKS and CDR2 YYEKEE (reference sequence). V was shortened by 2 bases and J by 1 base, with 9 bases between the two germline ends. The CDR3 is 14 amino acids. Written as DNA, the CDR3 is TGTGCCAGCAGCTTCACCACAGAGAACACTGAAGCTTTCTTT. Residues: CASSFTTENTEAFF.